A single sample is the source of the 20 T cell receptor beta chains below, sequenced in a study of T cell repertoires in ileal Crohn's disease. The repertoire was sequenced with immunoSEQ multiplex PCR; TCRdb's copy has only in-frame clones and lacks some. The table has 5,500 to 8,500 clones, under 75% seen once; the top ten hold 15% to 20%. Sequences were obtained from ileal tissue. The receptors originated from an adult with Crohn's disease.

This sequence joins TRBV6-6 and TRBJ2-3; TRBD1 is a possible D gene (6 bases). The germline gives CDR1 MNHNY, CDR2 SVGAGI (reference sequence). This CDR3 is 15 amino acids long. Trimming removed 1 base at V and 0 bases at J, with 8 bases between. This CDR3 reads CASSYWTESTDTQYF. Here the CDR3 DNA reads TGTGCCAGCAGTTACTGGACAGAAAGCACAGATACGCAGTATTTT.

This chain uses TRBV9 with TRBJ2-7, with 12 bases lining up with TRBD2. The length of the CDR3 is 17 residues. Looked up from germline, CDR1 is SGDLS and CDR2 is YYNGEE. The V gene end was trimmed by 3 bases and the J gene end by 1 base; junction bases not matched to a gene: 8. The CDR3 here is CASSASSGGAGSYEQYF. CDR3 sequence (DNA): TGTGCCAGCAGCGCGTCTAGCGGGGGGGCAGGATCCTACGAGCAGTACTTC. The full variable domain, rest sourced from reference TRBV9 and TRBJ2-7, is DSGVTQTPKHLITATGQRVTLRCSPRSGDLSVYWYQQSLDQGLQFLIQYYNGEERAKGNILERFSAQQFPDLHSELNLSSLELGDSALYFCASSASSGGAGSYEQYFGPGTRLTVT.

The chain combines TRBV14 with TRBJ2-3, with 10 bases aligning to TRBD2. The germline gives CDR1 SGHDN, CDR2 FVKESK. Trimming cost V 0 bases and J 5 bases; bases outside gene matches: 11. CDR3 length: 18 amino acids. CDR3 in DNA: TGTGCCAGCAGCCAAGATGACAGCGGGGGGGCCGGGGAAGATACGCAGTATTTT. It yields the protein CASSQDDSGGAGEDTQYF.

As DNA, the CDR3 is TGTGCCAGCAGCCCGGCCAGGCAACAAGCTTTCTTT. This encodes CASSPARQQAFF. The V and J genes are TRBV7-9 and TRBJ1-1, with D hard to call. Trimming stripped 5 bases from V and 9 bases from J, with 13 bases between. CDR1 and CDR2 (germline): SEHNR, FQNEAQ (reference sequence). The CDR3 covers 12 residues.

This chain connects TRBV2 to TRBJ1-1; 10 nucleotides agree with TRBD1. This CDR3 is 14 amino acids long. Germline CDR1 SNHLY, CDR2 FYNNEI. Trimming took 8 bases from V and 11 from J; bases not matched to a gene: 14. DNA for the CDR3: TGTGCCAGCGCCGGGCCATGGGACAGGGGTAGGGCTTTCTTT. This sequence encodes CASAGPWDRGRAFF. The full variable domain, in which reference TRBV2 and TRBJ1-1 provide the parts outside the CDR3, is EPEVTQTPSHQVTQMGQEVILRCVPISNHLYFYWYRQILGQKVEFLVSFYNNEISEKSEIFDDQFSVERPDGSNFTLKIRSTKLEDSAMYFCASAGPWDRGRAFFGQGTRLTVV.

The gene calls are TRBV6-1 and TRBJ2-2, with 13 bases fitting TRBD2. V dropped 3 bases and J dropped 5; count of bases not matched to a gene: 6. The CDR3 extends over 17 amino acids. CDR1 is MNHNS and CDR2 is SASEGT in the germline V gene. CDR3 in amino acids: CASSDRLAGGVTGELFF. The CDR3 bases are TGTGCCAGCAGTGACAGACTAGCGGGGGGAGTTACCGGGGAGCTGTTTTTT.

The chain has TRBV10-2 and TRBJ1-1; D possibly corresponds to TRBD1 (5 bases). CDR1 WSHSY and CDR2 SAAADI come from the germline V gene. The CDR3 is made up of 12 amino acids. Trimming cost V 2 bases and J 6 bases, with 7 bases left between them. CDR3 amino acids: CASSEGGAEAFF. As DNA, the CDR3 is TGCGCCAGCAGTGAGGGGGGGGCTGAAGCTTTCTTT.

CDR3 DNA sequence: TGTGCCAGCAGTGACGAACAGTCCCAAGAGACCCAGTACTTC. This sequence encodes CASSDEQSQETQYF. V usage is TRBV2 and J usage is TRBJ2-5; no clear D. The CDR3 is made up of 14 amino acids. V lost 3 bases and J lost 1, with 9 bases in between. CDR1 is SNHLY, CDR2 FYNNEI, per germline.

This clone was seen more than once but under ten times. The DNA is omitted, as the CDR3 cannot be located on it reliably, and the CDR3 follows TCRdb's listing. V and J are TRBV6-5 and TRBJ1-2. Germline V lookup: CDR1 MNHEY, CDR2 SVGAGI. The CDR3 adds up to 15 amino acids, both ends counted. CDR3: CASSTSLRVRDGYTF.

In this sample, this clone turned up a few times. The chain carries TRBV7-3 and TRBJ1-2; no firm D call. The V gene lost 2 bases and the J gene lost 7 bases, with 14 bases spanning the gap. Germline CDR1 SGHTA, CDR2 FQGTGA. This CDR3 spans 14 amino acids. CDR3 sequence: CASSLVAGTAGYTF. CDR3 DNA: TGTGCCAGCAGCTTAGTCGCGGGCACGGCTGGCTACACCTTC.

The chain links TRBV2 to TRBJ2-5; D unclear. Trimming stripped 7 bases from V and 0 bases from J, with 15 bases between. In germline, CDR1 is SNHLY, CDR2 FYNNEI. This CDR3 region has 15 residues. CDR3 in DNA: TGTGCCAGCACGTTAGACATGACAAACCAAGAGACCCAGTACTTC. Translated, it gives CASTLDMTNQETQYF.

Of note for this clone: Other nucleotide sequences from this sample produce the same CDR3. The J gene is TRBJ2-2, the V gene TRBV25-1; 8 bases map to TRBD2. Per the germline V gene, CDR1 is MGHDK and CDR2 is SYGVNS. The CDR3 contains 16 residues. V was clipped by 5 bases and J by 2 bases; unmatched bases: 7. DNA of the CDR3: TGTGCCAGCAGTTCGATGGCGGGGGGAAACACCGGGGAGCTGTTTTTT. This encodes CASSSMAGGNTGELFF.

This clone appeared once. The chain has TRBV5-4 and TRBJ1-2, with D possibly TRBD1 on 6 matching bases. Per the germline V gene, CDR1 is SGHNT and CDR2 is YYREEE (reference sequence). V dropped 0 bases and J dropped 8 bases, with 11 bases sitting between them. The CDR3 contains 13 residues. The CDR3 DNA is TGTGCCAGCAGCTTGGACAGGGCTAGCGGCTACACCTTC. It translates to CASSLDRASGYTF.

V and J are TRBV6-4 and TRBJ1-2; maybe TRBD1 (5 bases). Looked up from germline, CDR1 is MRHNA and CDR2 is SNTAGT. The V and J ends lost 3 bases and 2 bases respectively, with 16 bases between them. This CDR3 has 16 amino acids. CDR3 residues: CASSDYKQETNYGYTF. The CDR3 DNA reads as TGTGCCAGCAGTGATTATAAACAGGAGACCAACTATGGCTACACCTTC.

The CDR3 DNA is TGTGCCTGGAGTTCCGGGACGGCAGGCGGGGGGTCCTACAATGAGCAGTTCTTC. Translating gives CAWSSGTAGGGSYNEQFF. The V and J genes are TRBV30 and TRBJ2-1; 8 positions match TRBD2. CDR3 length equals 18 residues. Germline values: CDR1 GTSNPN, CDR2 SVGIG (reference sequence). V was pared by 2 bases and J by 1 base, with 13 bases of the junction left unmatched.

This chain connects TRBV25-1 to TRBJ2-2, with TRBD2 as a possible D gene (5 bases). This CDR3 spans 17 amino acids. The germline V gene encodes CDR1 MGHDK and CDR2 SYGVNS. The ends were cut back, 2 bases at V and 2 bases at J, with 15 bases in the middle. CDR3 bases: TGTGCCAGCAGTGAACCTCGGCCGGGATTCAACACCGGGGAGCTGTTTTTT. This translates into CASSEPRPGFNTGELFF. The full variable domain, rest sourced from reference TRBV25-1 and TRBJ2-2, is EADIYQTPRYLVIGTGKKITLECSQTMGHDKMYWYQQDPGMELHLIHYSYGVNSTEKGDLSSESTVSRIRTEHFPLTLESARPSHTSQYLCASSEPRPGFNTGELFFGEGSRLTVL.

This chain uses TRBV5-6 with TRBJ1-5; 8 bases fit TRBD1. Losses at the gene ends were 2 bases for V and 5 bases for J; bases not matched to a gene: 0. CDR3 size: 13 residues. Germline values: CDR1 SGHDT, CDR2 YYEEEE. The DNA for the CDR3 is TGTGCCAGCAGCTTACAGGGGGATCAGCCCCAGCATTTT. It specifies CASSLQGDQPQHF.

The chain carries TRBV5-1 and TRBJ1-4, with TRBD1 matching over 7 bases. The CDR3 length is 16 residues. The trim removed 4 bases at V and 8 bases at J, leaving 14 bases unmatched. Looked up from germline, CDR1 is SGHRS and CDR2 is YFSETQ. Here the CDR3 reads CASSRQQQGLEEKLFF. The CDR3 DNA reads TGCGCCAGCAGCCGCCAACAACAGGGGTTGGAGGAAAAACTGTTTTTT.

J is TRBJ1-1 and V is TRBV2; D might be TRBD1 (6 bases). Per germline, CDR1 SNHLY and CDR2 FYNNEI. The CDR3 consists of 14 residues. Trimming cost V 5 bases and J 2 bases, with 12 bases left between them. The CDR3, as DNA: TGTGCCAGCAGTAAGGACAGATTTAACACTGAAGCTTTCTTT. Translation gives CASSKDRFNTEAFF.

The chain carries TRBV7-9 and TRBJ1-5; the D gene is possibly TRBD1 (5 bases). The CDR3 contains 16 residues. Germline V lookup: CDR1 SEHNR, CDR2 FQNEAQ (reference sequence). Trimming took off 1 base at V and 7 bases at J, with 17 bases between the two ends. Written as DNA, the CDR3 is TGTGCCAGCAGCTTAGGGGCCCAGGGTACAAGGCAGCCCCAGCATTTT. Translation gives CASSLGAQGTRQPQHF.